This T cell receptor beta chain was sequenced in a study of cytomegalovirus exposure and HLA in healthy donors (TCRdb year 2017). Study-level background: An earlier analysis of under 600 of the donors reported approximately 300 Gb of sequence data and some 120 million unique TCR beta sequences from about 200 million T cells. An early release that covered approximately 600 HLA-typed donors contained about 300 gigabases of sequencing data and about 84 million unique TCR sequences. The genetic ancestry cluster associated with self-reported Caucasian donors included about 84% of the 300 to 450 genotyped donors. The study aimed to test whether cataloging public T cell receptors could reveal signatures of past pathogen exposure. Using immunosequencing, the study profiled T cell repertoires from 500 to 800 subjects and related those repertoires to cytomegalovirus serostatus. Along with the approximately 700-subject first cohort, a separate validation cohort of over a hundred different subjects was used. To predict cytomegalovirus infection status, the study brought together high-throughput TCR immunosequencing, statistical association of individual TCRs with disease status, and machine learning. In a later analysis, previously published TCR beta repertoires from 600 to 850 donors were re-analyzed and high-resolution HLA genotyping was added so that TCR occurrence patterns could be studied. In the later analysis, no new phenotypic data were used to find candidate immune exposures; instead, reliance was placed on TCR beta sequences and their occurrence across donors. In an earlier analysis of 550 to 700 of the donors, high-throughput TCR beta sequencing was used to judge whether each TCR beta V gene segment behaved as functional or pseudogenic. Donor age, sex, ethnicity and CMV serostatus were compiled together with the repertoire data. A later genetic analysis used genome-wide SNP genotypes for about three fifths of the 666 donors, treating that subset as a discovery cohort. Every discovery cohort repertoire had been produced on one sequencing platform. HLA typing covered class I and class II loci at four-digit resolution. Typing coverage varied by locus: about 620-630 donors for A, B, C, DRB1 and DQB1; around 560 for DQA1; over 600 for DPA1; roughly 470 for DPB1. Four to six DR-DQ haplotypes were handled as single units for association and clustering, since linkage in the cohort was strong. On average, around 240,000 unique TCR beta nucleotide sequences were sequenced per donor among roughly 430 genotyped donors of the cohort, with roughly 18% of those sequences being non-productive.

In total, about 650 healthy bone marrow donors made up the cohort. Cohort members were all nominally healthy when sampled, although unrecorded immune exposures were likely present. The donor tested CMV seropositive, placing the donor among the roughly 300 seropositive members of the cohort. A peripheral blood sample was provided by each donor, and peripheral blood mononuclear cells were used for TCR beta sequencing. Genomic DNA was extracted from the blood cell samples with the Qiagen DNeasy Blood Extraction Kit. Details on this clone: Its antigen is unknown. Per-base qualities were not stored, and no clone one base away is much larger.

Libraries were prepared through the immunoSEQ multiplex PCR assay. The multiplex PCR relied on a mix of 60 forward primers for TCR Vbeta segments and 13 reverse primers for TCR Jbeta segments. The CDR3 region of rearranged TCR beta genes was amplified from genomic DNA with a multiplex PCR assay. The amplified TCR beta libraries were sequenced on the Illumina HiSeq System as 87-base-pair reads. The paper's data handling went like this. A later analysis counted tens of millions of unique TCR beta chains across the 666 repertoires, and some 11 million of these chains were shared by at least two donors. A nearest-neighbor algorithm error-corrected the raw reads and collapsed the reads into unique sequences, merging closely related sequences to remove PCR and sequencing errors. CDR3 sequences were aligned to IMGT reference sequences to assign V, D and J gene segments. Each retained sequence needed at least a six-nucleotide match to both a V gene segment and a J gene segment. A rearrangement counted as productive if the CDR3 had no stop codons and remained in frame with V and J, and every other rearrangement counted as non-productive. Following IMGT convention, CDR3 was defined as the stretch from the second conserved V-encoded cysteine up to the conserved J-encoded phenylalanine. Sequences without an unambiguous match to a single V gene segment were excluded from the earlier analysis of 500 to 700 of the donors. In an earlier analysis of a few hundred of the donors, V segments were called functional above 56.7% productive rearrangements and were called segregating when the between-donor standard deviation exceeded 5%. A statistical classification framework was built to diagnose cytomegalovirus status from the catalog of TCR beta chain sequences. V and J gene assignment, in a later analysis, came from comparing TCR nucleotide sequences with IMGT/GENE-DB human TR gene sequences. Using the TCRdist pipeline, a later analysis assigned CDR3 sequences along with most-parsimonious VDJ recombination scenarios. In a later analysis, every TCR beta chain was defined by the combination of its CDR3 amino acid sequence and its V-gene family, and reads without a unique V-gene family were dropped. To address suspected cross-contamination and a sequencing artifact, a later analysis removed several hundred highly shared, low-generation-probability nucleotide sequences. A later analysis calculated a clonal expansion index for each public chain from normalized within-repertoire ranks of inferred template counts. In a later analysis, generation probabilities were computed using a VDJ recombination model fitted to out-of-frame rearrangements, and the results were checked against IGoR. In a later analysis, hypergeometric tests were used to score TCR-TCR, TCR-HLA and TCR-CMV co-occurrence, with a repertoire-size bias correction applied to TCR pairs. A later analysis estimated false discovery rates by permuting HLA or CMV assignments 20 times. In a later analysis, co-occurring TCRs were grouped using DBSCAN, and TCRdist sequence similarity was added for clustering within HLA-allele-positive subsets. For co-occurrence clustering, repertoires with fewer than 30,000 or more than 120,000 public chains were excluded, along with roughly five repertoires with anomalous nucleotide sharing. TCRdb's version of the immuneACCESS table is confined to in-frame rearrangements and falls short of the full clone set. An unresolved V gene accounts for under half of the shortfall where checked; the remainder is of unknown origin. V, J and clone size derive from that table, while D and trimming were established from the DNA sequence. The sample data list 45,000 to 65,000 clones, and around 67% of these were observed just once. The ten largest clones add up to approximately 20% of the sample.

The germline V gene provides CDR1 SGHDT and CDR2 YYEEEE. Including the terminal cysteine and phenylalanine, the CDR3 comprises 15 residues. The entry retains the CDR3 DNA only, 45 bases that are in frame from base 1. V trim: 5 bases; J trim: 5 bases; unmatched bases: 10. The investigation overall reported the following: This cohort had only TCR beta chains sequenced, and the lack of alpha or paired-chain data limited which features could be detected. In a later genetic analysis, a missense DCLRE1C variant was associated with V-gene and J-gene trimming of TCR beta chains, and the association was replicated in an independent cohort. According to a later analysis, TCR association rates differed among HLA loci, with DRB1 alleles showing the most associated TCRs and HLA-C alleles showing the fewest. Most TCR sequences were observed very rarely across donors, whereas some public TCRs were present in many individuals. A later analysis found that most CMV-associated TCR beta chains appeared HLA-restricted, with HLA associations seemingly driven largely by CMV exposure. When HLA alleles, especially DR and DQ, strongly co-occurred, TCR associations were difficult to assign to individual alleles. Because HLA typing was unavailable for some donors at each locus, only the typed subset was used in association tests. Several of the top co-occurrence clusters appeared to be linked to parvovirus B19, influenza, CMV and Epstein-Barr virus, according to a later analysis. The classifier was reported to diagnose cytomegalovirus status with high specificity and sensitivity in both the original cohort and the validation cohort. In a later analysis, HLA-associated TCR beta chains were found to be more clonally expanded and to have lower generation probabilities than equally common non-associated chains. A further reported finding was that TCR beta sequences accurately predicted the HLA-A and HLA-B alleles for most subjects in the first cohort. Some IMGT-functional V segments, including TRBV6-2 and TRBV6-3, could not be told apart with the 87-base-pair reads, so those segments were excluded. Correlated functional status among segregating V segments might reflect linkage disequilibrium, but an unknown experimental factor could not be ruled out. It was suggested by the authors that the approach could potentially be generalized to other disease states and immunological phenotypes. CMV serostatus was the only immune exposure information available for the cohort. A few of the identified cytomegalovirus-associated TCR beta chains were confirmed in vitro to be specific for cytomegalovirus antigens. A later analysis associated approximately 17,000 TCR beta sequences with specific HLA alleles at a false discovery rate of 0.05. A group of highly shared sequence variants was considered likely to be a technical artifact of the sequencing pipeline. Seventeen rarely observed V segments, including chromosome 9 orphons, were excluded from the earlier analysis of several hundred of the donors because counts were too low. In an earlier analysis of about 550 of the donors, most TCR beta V segments were observed in productive rearrangements about 87% or about 30% of the time, broadly matching IMGT annotations. The study gave a list of about 150 TCR beta chains associated with cytomegalovirus. A later genetic analysis reported fewer N-insertions in productive TCRs among donors in an Asian-associated ancestry cluster than the approximately 700-donor mean. Sequencing depth was assumed to be roughly uniform across donors in the presence/absence analyses, though that assumption may not hold.

This clonotype was sampled from a woman between 50 and 59 years old in good health and CMV-seropositive. The receptor chain draws on TRBV5-6 and TRBJ2-5, and TRBD2 aligns with 9 junction nucleotides. Sequenced input: PBMCs. The DNA sequence is as follows: TGTGCCAGCAGGCAGACTAGCGGAACCTATGAGACCCAGTACTTC. Its protein product is CASRQTSGTYETQYF.